This is a list of T cell receptor beta chains from one sample in a study of cytomegalovirus exposure and HLA in healthy donors. Produced via immunoSEQ multiplex PCR; TCRdb's table is partial and in-frame only. The top ten hold approximately 7.1% of the sample, which has 150,000 to 200,000 clones, approximately 70% seen once. Sequenced: PBMCs. All receptors come from a man aged 40-49 years in good health and CMV-seropositive. CDR3s include the opening cysteine and the closing phenylalanine or tryptophan. Each record gives: clone size, J gene, D gene, V gene, CDR3 DNA, CDR3 protein. A D gene is named only where the DNA matches it firmly. A row's size may be missing; if present it is once, few, many or a size class.

>NA|TRBJ2-7|NA|TRBV5-6
TGTGCCAGCAGCTTGGTCACAGGGTTCGAGCAGTACTTC
CASSLVTGFEQYF
>NA|TRBJ1-2|TRBD1|TRBV9
TGTGCCAGCAGCCCGATGGTAGGACAGGGGAGCTACACCTTC
CASSPMVGQGSYTF
>NA|TRBJ2-3|NA|TRBV6-1
TGTGCCAGCAGCGCCCCGGCGGGGCGGCCAGATACGCAGTATTTT
CASSAPAGRPDTQYF
>NA|TRBJ1-2|NA|TRBV6-1
TGTGCCAGCAGTGATGGGAGACTCTATGGCTACACCTTC
CASSDGRLYGYTF
>NA|TRBJ1-1|NA|TRBV7-9
TGTGCCAGCAGCTTACCTGGACAAATGAACACTGAAGCTTTCTTT
CASSLPGQMNTEAFF
>NA|TRBJ2-7|NA|TRBV2
TGTGCCAGTCTCGGGGGTTTGGACGAGCAGTACTTC
CASLGGLDEQYF
>many|TRBJ2-5|TRBD2|TRBV6-1
TGTGCCAGCAGTGAACTAGCGGGGGGGCCAGAGACCCAGTACTTC
CASSELAGGPETQYF
>once|TRBJ2-3|NA|TRBV11-2
TGTGCCAGCAGCCGGGGACACACAGATACGCAGTATTTT
CASSRGHTDTQYF
>NA|TRBJ1-3|TRBD1|TRBV7-2
TGTGCCAGCAGCTCTTGGTCGGACAGGGTTGGAAACACCATATATTTT
CASSSWSDRVGNTIYF
>NA|TRBJ2-7|NA|TRBV29-1
TGCAGCGTTGAGGTCCAGGGGTCATACGAGCAGTACTTC
CSVEVQGSYEQYF
>NA|TRBJ2-1|TRBD2|TRBV9
TGTGCCAGCAGCCCACAATATAGCGGGGGGGCTCCCCTATACAATGAGCAGTTCTTC
CASSPQYSGGAPLYNEQFF
>NA|TRBJ2-1|NA|TRBV19
TGTGCCAGTACGGAAACAGGGAAGGGTGAGCAGTTCTTC
CASTETGKGEQFF
>NA|TRBJ2-5|NA|TRBV4-2
TGTGCCAGCAGCCAGGCCCCTACAGGGCAAGAGACCCAGTACTTC
CASSQAPTGQETQYF
>NA|TRBJ2-2|NA|TRBV7-9
TGTGCCATCCTTAGGGGTTACACCGGGGAGCTGTTTTTT
CAILRGYTGELFF
>NA|TRBJ1-1|NA|TRBV25-1
TGTGCCAGCAGTGTCTCCACTGAAGCTTTCTTT
CASSVSTEAFF
>NA|TRBJ2-7|NA|TRBV2
TGTGCCAGCCCCCGAGCCGATCTGGAGCAGTACTTC
CASPRADLEQYF
>NA|TRBJ2-7|NA|TRBV9
TGTGCCAGCAGCGTAGGGTCCGGGAAATACGAGCAGTACTTC
CASSVGSGKYEQYF
>NA|TRBJ1-1|NA|TRBV7-9
TGTGCCAGCAGGCGGACCGGGACACCTGAAGCTTTCTTT
CASRRTGTPEAFF
>NA|TRBJ2-5|NA|TRBV7-2
TGTGCCAGCAGCTTAAGGCAGGCAGAGACCCAGTACTTC
CASSLRQAETQYF
>NA|TRBJ1-1|NA|TRBV6-5
TGTGCCAGCAGCCTCTCGGGCACTGAAGCTTTCTTT
CASSLSGTEAFF
>NA|TRBJ1-2|NA|TRBV9
TGTGCCAGCAGCGTAGCCCCCCTCTATGGCTACACCTTC
CASSVAPLYGYTF
>NA|TRBJ2-3|TRBD2|TRBV7-2
TGTGCCAGCAGCGCGGGACTAGCGGGGGGGGCCCCAGATACGCAGTATTTT
CASSAGLAGGAPDTQYF
>NA|TRBJ2-2|NA|TRBV11-2
TGTGCCAGCGGTGGGGGCGAATCCCCTACCGGGGAGCTGTTTTTT
CASGGGESPTGELFF
>NA|TRBJ1-4|NA|TRBV11-2
TGTGCCAGCAGCTCGCCGCAGGGGAATGTTGAAAAACTGTTTTTT
CASSSPQGNVEKLFF
>NA|TRBJ2-5|NA|TRBV4-2
TGTGCCAGCAGCCCCGATAAGCTCCAAGAGACCCAGTACTTC
CASSPDKLQETQYF
>NA|TRBJ1-1|NA|TRBV5-1
TGCGCCAGCAGCCGTCCGAACACTGAAGCTTTCTTT
CASSRPNTEAFF
>NA|TRBJ2-3|TRBD2|TRBV19
TGTGCCAGTAGTCAAGCGGGGGAGAACACAGATACGCAGTATTTT
CASSQAGENTDTQYF
>NA|TRBJ2-7|TRBD1|TRBV13
TGTGCCAGCAGCTTAACAGGGGGCGACAGTCACGAGCAGTACTTC
CASSLTGGDSHEQYF
>NA|TRBJ2-5|TRBD1|TRBV7-2
TGTGCCAGCAGCTCTACCGACAGGGCCGGGTGGGAGACCCAGTACTTC
CASSSTDRAGWETQYF
>NA|TRBJ2-4|NA|TRBV5-1
TGCGCCAGCAGCCTCACAGGGAATTCGGCCAAAAACATTCAGTACTTC
CASSLTGNSAKNIQYF
>few|TRBJ2-7|TRBD2|TRBV15
TGTGCCACCAGCAGGTCGACTAGCCCCTCCTACGAGCAGTACTTC
CATSRSTSPSYEQYF
>NA|TRBJ2-7|TRBD2|TRBV25-1
TGTGCCAGCAGCGGGGGGGTAGCGGGGTCCTACGAGCAGTACTTC
CASSGGVAGSYEQYF
>NA|TRBJ1-5|TRBD1|TRBV5-5
TGTGCCAGCAGCAGGGACAGGGGTGGGAATCAGCCCCAGCATTTT
CASSRDRGGNQPQHF
>NA|TRBJ2-3|TRBD2|TRBV4-3
TGCGCCAGCAGCCAGCTCGCTCTCCTAGCGGGAGACCCTCCCAATACGCAGTATTTT
CASSQLALLAGDPPNTQYF
>few|TRBJ2-2|NA|TRBV4-3
TGCGCCAGCAGCCAAATGAGGGTTGGCGGGGAGCTGTTTTTT
CASSQMRVGGELFF
>NA|TRBJ1-2|TRBD1|TRBV7-2
TGTGCCAGCAGCTTAGTCCAACAGGGGCTAACGCTTTATGGCTACACCTTC
CASSLVQQGLTLYGYTF
>once|TRBJ1-2|NA|TRBV4-2
TGTGCCAGCAGCGCACAGGGTGGGGGCTACACCTTC
CASSAQGGGYTF
>few|TRBJ1-1|TRBD1|TRBV30
TGTGCCTGGAGTGGACAGGGGATTGAAGCTTTCTTT
CAWSGQGIEAFF
>NA|TRBJ1-6|NA|TRBV5-1
TGCGCCAGTCGGGACATCCTCTCCTATAATTCACCCCTCCACTTT
CASRDILSYNSPLHF
>NA|TRBJ2-7|NA|TRBV28
TGTGCCAGCAGTGTCGGGACTTTCTACGAGCAGTACTTC
CASSVGTFYEQYF
>NA|TRBJ2-3|NA|TRBV4-2
TGTGCCAGCAGCCAAGGGGGGGGCGGGGCAGATACGCAGTATTTT
CASSQGGGGADTQYF
>once|TRBJ2-6|NA|TRBV27
TGTGCCAGCAGCAAATCCTCTGGGGCCAACGTCCTGACTTTC
CASSKSSGANVLTF
>NA|TRBJ2-3|TRBD1|TRBV29-1
TGCAGCGTTGACGGACAGGCGAGGGCAGATACGCAGTATTTT
CSVDGQARADTQYF
>few|TRBJ2-2|NA|TRBV11-2
TGTGCCAGCAGCTTATATGTCAGGGTGAAGCCCGGGGAGCTGTTTTTT
CASSLYVRVKPGELFF
>NA|TRBJ2-1|TRBD2|TRBV14
TGTGCCAGCAGCCGTCTGACTAGCGGGGTAAATGAGCAGTTCTTC
CASSRLTSGVNEQFF
>NA|TRBJ2-1|TRBD2|TRBV27
TGTGCCAGCACCCCCCGGACTAGCGGGTCCTACAATGAGCAGTTCTTC
CASTPRTSGSYNEQFF
>once|TRBJ2-3|TRBD1|TRBV4-1
TGCGCCAGCAGCCAAGCCTGGACAGGGGCGAACCGTGATACGCAGTATTTT
CASSQAWTGANRDTQYF
>NA|TRBJ2-2|NA|TRBV5-1
TGCGCCAGCGGAGTTCGGATGGCGAACACCGGGGAGCTGTTTTTT
CASGVRMANTGELFF
>NA|TRBJ2-7|TRBD1|TRBV27
TGTGCCAGCAGGCGTGGACAGGGGGCCTACGAGCAGTACTTC
CASRRGQGAYEQYF
>NA|TRBJ1-4|NA|TRBV19
TGTGCCAGTAACACGGGGGGCAGGGGCCTCGAAAAACTGTTTTTT
CASNTGGRGLEKLFF
>NA|TRBJ2-7|TRBD1|TRBV6-1
TGTGCCAGCAGTGAAGTAAGACAGGGGGCCGAGGAGCAGTACTTC
CASSEVRQGAEEQYF
>NA|TRBJ1-4|NA|TRBV30
TGTGCCTGGAGGGGGACTGGGGGAGGCCAGGGAAAACTGTTTTTT
CAWRGTGGGQGKLFF
>NA|TRBJ1-6|TRBD1|TRBV6-1
TGTGCCAGCAGTGAATTGGACAGGCGTTCACCCCTCCACTTT
CASSELDRRSPLHF
>few|TRBJ2-2|NA|TRBV7-2
TGTGCCAGCAGCTTAAGCGGTAGCGCCGGGGAGCTGTTTTTT
CASSLSGSAGELFF
>NA|TRBJ2-7|TRBD1|TRBV5-1
TGCGCCAGCAGCTTCGAACAGGGGGCTCTGTACGAGCAGTACTTC
CASSFEQGALYEQYF
>NA|TRBJ2-7|TRBD1|TRBV10-3
TGTGCCATCAGCCTAAGACCTGACAGGGAAAAGGGCGAGCAGTACTTC
CAISLRPDREKGEQYF
>NA|TRBJ1-5|NA|TRBV30
TGTGCCTGGAGTGTACTACCCCATCAGCCCCAGCATTTT
CAWSVLPHQPQHF
>NA|TRBJ2-7|TRBD1|TRBV11-2
TGTGCCAGCAGTTACCGGGACAGGGGGGACGAGCAGTACTTC
CASSYRDRGDEQYF
>NA|TRBJ1-5|TRBD1|TRBV28
TGTGCCACCACGGACAGGAATCAGCCCCAGCATTTT
CATTDRNQPQHF
>NA|TRBJ1-6|NA|TRBV9
TGTGCCAGCAGCGTAGCTGGGGGCGATAATTCACCCCTCCACTTT
CASSVAGGDNSPLHF